The sequence of this T cell receptor beta chain was determined in a study of T-cell reconstitution after alpha-beta-depleted transplantation in children. V was clipped by 1 base and J by 4 bases, with 19 bases between them. CDR3 length equals 17 residues. Germline V gene sequence: CDR1 SGHNT, CDR2 YENEEA. In this sample, this clonotype turned up a few times. Unique molecular identifiers were incorporated into the prepared TCRbeta library. TCRdb itself ran the PCR reads through MiXCR, one entry per CDR3 protein. This repertoire shows about 610,000 distinct CDR3 sequences, roughly a tenth found once; its top ten account for less than 4.5%.

V and J are TRBV11-3 and TRBJ1-1, with D perhaps TRBD1 (5 bases). This receptor was taken from a human donor who donated a stem cell graft to a child with acute myeloid leukemia. Here the sequenced sample was PBMCs from the stem cell graft donor, taken from the stem cell graft. The CDR3 is CASSLGGSVGGGTEAFF. In nucleotides, the CDR3 is TGTGCCAGCAGCTTAGGAGGGTCCGTCGGGGGTGGCACTGAAGCTTTCTTT.